This T cell receptor (beta chain) stems from a study of beta chain features in type 1 diabetes. Study overall: Cell yields, gender and age were comparable in patients and healthy donors.

In regard to this clone: No antigen is known for it.

Every bit of the isolated RNA underwent reverse transcription, so sequencing read expressed TCRB transcripts. Generated by immunoSEQ multiplex PCR, the TCRdb table keeps only in-frame clones and is missing some. The repertoire has about 150,000 clones, 8.5% to 14% of them found once; the top ten carry roughly 2%. Study results and limitations: The question left open here concerned HLA type influencing TCRB rearrangement. The naive, central memory and Treg TCRB repertoires of patients appeared to be more similar to one another than those of healthy donors.

Germline V gives CDR1 SGHTA, CDR2 FQGNSA. The CDR3 has 15 residues. Deletions cut 7 bases from V and 6 bases from J, with 19 bases between. This rearrangement joins TRBV7-2 to TRBJ1-5; the D is unclear. Sequenced material: central memory CD4+ T cells from blood. This receptor was identified in a man aged 18 to 30 in good health. The CDR3 spells CASTTLGWPGQPQHF. The CDR3 DNA reads as TGTGCCAGCACCACCCTGGGGTGGCCGGGTCAGCCCCAGCATTTT.